The rows below give T cell receptor beta chains drawn from one sample of a study of T-cell reconstitution after alpha-beta-depleted transplantation in children. TCRdb redid the calling of the PCR reads with MiXCR, one entry per CDR3 protein. Of about 490,000 distinct CDR3 sequences in the sample, roughly a tenth are singletons; the top ten hold 2% to 2.5%. Material: PBMCs, obtained before TCRalphabeta/CD19-depleted stem cell transplant. These receptors were collected from a child aged 2 to 10 with inherited bone marrow failure, due to receive a stem cell transplant. CDR3s include the opening cysteine and the closing phenylalanine or tryptophan. The order of the fields is clone size, CDR3 length, J gene, D gene, V gene, CDR3 DNA, CDR3 protein. D genes are given only for firm matches. Not every row has a clone size; where given, it reads once, few, many or a size class.

few 15 TRBJ1-2 . TRBV4-2 TGTGCCAGCAGCCAAGGGGTCCAGGGTTACTATGGCTACACCTTC CASSQGVQGYYGYTF
many 11 TRBJ2-7 . TRBV12-3/TRBV12-4 TGTGCCAGCAGTTCCACATCCGAGCAGTACTTC CASSSTSEQYF
many 13 TRBJ2-7 TRBD1 TRBV24-1 TGTGCCACCAGGATCGGACAGGGCCACGAGCAGTACTTC CATRIGQGHEQYF
. 16 TRBJ2-2 TRBD1 TRBV29-1 TGCAGCGTTGAAGGGTGGACAGGGGAGAACACCGGGGAGCTGTTTTTT CSVEGWTGENTGELFF
many 15 TRBJ2-1 TRBD2 TRBV12-3/TRBV12-4 TGTGCCAGCAGTTTAGTGGTAGCGGGAGCTAATGAGCAGTTCTTC CASSLVVAGANEQFF
many 14 TRBJ1-6 . TRBV19 TGTGCCAGTAGTATTCAGGGAGTGGAATCACCCCTCCACTTT CASSIQGVESPLHF
many 13 TRBJ2-3 TRBD2 TRBV10-3 TGTGCCATCGCGGGGGGTAGCACAGATACGCAGTATTTT CAIAGGSTDTQYF
many 14 TRBJ2-7 . TRBV18 TGTGCCAGCTCAACACGGTCCCCCGACTACGAGCAGTACTTC CASSTRSPDYEQYF
many 11 TRBJ2-3 . TRBV5-4 TGTGCCAGCAGCTCACCCCATACGCAGTATTTT CASSSPHTQYF
few 16 TRBJ2-1 TRBD2 TRBV20-1 TGCAGTCCCCTTTCCCGGGGAGGGTTGTCCTACAATGAGCAGTTCTTC CSPLSRGGLSYNEQFF
. 16 TRBJ2-2 . TRBV19 TGTGCCAGTAGTACGGCTGGGGTTTATGTTACCGGGGAGCTGTTTTTT CASSTAGVYVTGELFF
many 16 TRBJ2-1 TRBD2 TRBV12-5 TGTGCTAGTGGTCTGACTAGCGGGAGTGTGAGTGATGAGCAGTTCTTC CASGLTSGSVSDEQFF
many 15 TRBJ2-7 . TRBV20-1 TGCAGTGCTAGATTTCCCCGGGACGTAACCTACGAGCAGTACTTC CSARFPRDVTYEQYF
many 13 TRBJ1-6 . TRBV20-1 TGCAGTGCTTTCCGGGACCAGAATTCACCCCTCCACTTT CSAFRDQNSPLHF
many 13 TRBJ2-7 . TRBV12-3/TRBV12-4 TGTGCCAGCAGTCCCCACCCTTCCTACGAGCAGTACTTC CASSPHPSYEQYF
many 16 TRBJ2-7 TRBD2 TRBV27 TGTGCCAGCAGTACGAAGGTTCCAGCGGGAGTGTACGAGCAGTACTTC CASSTKVPAGVYEQYF
many 14 TRBJ1-1 . TRBV4-3 TGCGCCAGCAGCCAAGCAAGGGGGTACACTGAAGCTTTCTTT CASSQARGYTEAFF
many 12 TRBJ2-7 . TRBV27 TGTGCCAGCGGGGGGCTCGCCTACGAGCAGTACTTC CASGGLAYEQYF
. 16 TRBJ2-2 TRBD2 TRBV30 TGTGCCTGGAGTGTGGGAGGGAGGGCTTGGGGCGGGGAGCTGTTTTTT CAWSVGGRAWGGELFF
. 16 TRBJ1-1 . TRBV19 TGTGCCAGTAGTATGGGCCTAGGACAGTTGAACACTGAAGCTTTCTTT CASSMGLGQLNTEAFF
many 14 TRBJ1-1 . TRBV13 TGTGCCAGCAGCTTAGGGCCCCAGAACACTGAAGCTTTCTTT CASSLGPQNTEAFF
many 16 TRBJ2-6 . TRBV4-3 TGCGCCAGCAGCCCAAGTCGGGGGTATGGGGCCAACGTCCTGACTTTC CASSPSRGYGANVLTF
few 13 TRBJ2-7 . TRBV28 TGTGCCAGCAGTCCGGAGAGCACCTACGAGCAGTACTTC CASSPESTYEQYF
. 16 TRBJ2-7 TRBD2 TRBV7-9 TGTGCCAGCAGCCCTAGCCCTAGCGGGAGGGCGTACGAGCAGTACTTC CASSPSPSGRAYEQYF
many 15 TRBJ1-6 . TRBV28 TGTGCCAGCAGTTTCCGGAGCTCCTATAATTCACCCCTCCACTTT CASSFRSSYNSPLHF
many 12 TRBJ2-2 . TRBV25-1 TGTGCCGTAAGACGGGGCGGCGGGGAGCTGTTTTTT CAVRRGGGELFF
many 14 TRBJ1-5 . TRBV19 TGTGCCAGTAGTATCAGGACGGGCAATCAGCCCCAGCATTTT CASSIRTGNQPQHF
. 15 TRBJ2-3 . TRBV10-3 TGTGCCATCAGTGAGACGCGACCTCCCGTCAATACGCAGTATTTT CAISETRPPVNTQYF
. 14 TRBJ1-2 . TRBV11-2 TGTGCCAGCAGCTTAGGGGCGGACTTCTATGGCTACACCTTC CASSLGADFYGYTF
. 19 TRBJ2-4 . TRBV7-5 . CISVPAGSRCALSKNIQYF
many 14 TRBJ1-2 . TRBV6-5 TGTGCCAGCAGTTATCAGGGAGAAGGCTATGGCTACACCTTC CASSYQGEGYGYTF
few 19 TRBJ1-6 . TRBV4-2 TGTGCCAGCAGCCAAGATCGGGTCGCCTTGAGCTCCTATAATTCACCCCTCCACTTT CASSQDRVALSSYNSPLHF
few 13 TRBJ2-3 . TRBV6-5 TGTGCCAGCAGTTACTGGGGAGAAGATACGCAGTATTTT CASSYWGEDTQYF
. 15 TRBJ2-3 TRBD2 TRBV7-2 TGTGCCAGCAGCCGACTAGCGGGAGGGTCAGATACGCAGTATTTT CASSRLAGGSDTQYF
many 16 TRBJ2-5 . TRBV27 TGTGCCAGCAGTTCCTCCTTGGACGGGAGTACGAAGACCCAGTACTTC CASSSSLDGSTKTQYF
many 19 TRBJ2-1 TRBD2 TRBV7-2 TGTGCCAGCAGCTTTCGAGGCGATAGGGGGACTAGCGCCGACAATGAGCAGTTCTTC CASSFRGDRGTSADNEQFF
many 15 TRBJ2-5 . TRBV7-8 TGTGCCAGCAGCTTAGAATACGACAGCCCCGAGACCCAGTACTTC CASSLEYDSPETQYF
many 12 TRBJ2-7 . TRBV5-1 TGCGCCAGCAGCTATAGCGTCTACGAGCAGTACTTC CASSYSVYEQYF
many 14 TRBJ2-2 TRBD2 TRBV11-2 TGTGCCAACCCCGGGACTAGCGGGACCGGGGAGCTGTTTTTT CANPGTSGTGELFF
many 17 TRBJ1-5 . TRBV24-1 TGTGCCACCAGTGATTTGTATCGGCAGGGAGGCAATCAGCCCCAGCATTTT CATSDLYRQGGNQPQHF
. 16 TRBJ2-1 TRBD2 TRBV4-3 TGCGCCAGCAGCCACGATAAAGGGGCGGGAGGGGCTGAGCAGTTCTTC CASSHDKGAGGAEQFF
many 11 TRBJ2-7 TRBD2 TRBV10-2 TGCGCCAGCGGGGGGGGCTACGAGCAGTACTTC CASGGGYEQYF
. 15 TRBJ2-1 TRBD2 TRBV11-2 TGTGCCAGCAGCTTTGTCCTGGGACTACACAATGAGCAGTTCTTC CASSFVLGLHNEQFF
many 18 TRBJ2-3 TRBD2 TRBV18 TGTGCCAGCTCACCACGGTATACTAGCGGAAACACCACAGATACGCAGTATTTT CASSPRYTSGNTTDTQYF
. 15 TRBJ2-7 . TRBV28 TGTGCCAGCAGTTTATGGCGGGACCTATCCTACGAGCAGTACTTC CASSLWRDLSYEQYF
many 14 TRBJ2-1 . TRBV4-3 TGCGCCAGCAGCCAAGACAGCGTGGATAATGAGCAGTTCTTC CASSQDSVDNEQFF
few 16 TRBJ1-2 . TRBV7-2 TGTGCCAGCAGCTTAGGGCGACAGGTGACTAACTATGGCTACACCTTC CASSLGRQVTNYGYTF
. 13 TRBJ2-2 . TRBV4-1 TGCGCCAGCAGCCAAGAATCAACCGGGGAGCTGTTTTTT CASSQESTGELFF
few 18 TRBJ2-3 TRBD2 TRBV3-1 TGTGCCAGCACCCTATTGGGACTAGCGGGAGGACCCACAGATACGCAGTATTTT CASTLLGLAGGPTDTQYF
many 15 TRBJ2-1 TRBD2 TRBV28 TGTGCCAGCAGGATACCGGGACTAGGATACAATGAGCAGTTCTTC CASRIPGLGYNEQFF
many 20 TRBJ2-3 TRBD2 TRBV28 TGTGCCAGCACCTCCCCCGGACGGATAGCGGGAGGGCCGTTGGCAGATACGCAGTATTTT CASTSPGRIAGGPLADTQYF
many 20 TRBJ1-1 TRBD1 TRBV4-2 TGTGCCAGCAGCCTCTCCTTACAGGGGCGGAAGTCTAAGATGAACACTGAAGCTTTCTTT CASSLSLQGRKSKMNTEAFF
many 11 TRBJ2-5 . TRBV29-1 TGCAGCGTTGCACTACAAGAGACCCAGTACTTC CSVALQETQYF
many 17 TRBJ2-2 . TRBV13 TGTGCCAGCAGCTTAACCTCGGGACTTTTCAACACCGGGGAGCTGTTTTTT CASSLTSGLFNTGELFF
few 15 TRBJ2-1 . TRBV9 TGTGCCAGCAGCGTTCCCGGGAGCTCCTACAATGAGCAGTTCTTC CASSVPGSSYNEQFF
many 12 TRBJ2-1 . TRBV24-1 TGTGCCACCAGTGAACAGGACAATGAGCAGTTCTTC CATSEQDNEQFF
. 13 TRBJ1-6 . TRBV27 TGTGCCAGCAGTTTATCAGGGTCCTTAATCCTCCACTTT CASSLSGSLILHF
. 13 TRBJ2-3 TRBD2 TRBV5-1 TGCGCCAGCAGAGGGCGGGAGACAGATACGCAGCACTTT CASRGRETDTQHF
many 16 TRBJ2-3 . TRBV2 TGTGCCAGCAGTGAATTAGATCCTGCGTTGACAGATACGCAGTATTTT CASSELDPALTDTQYF